The 30 T cell receptor beta chains in this list originate from one sample, sequenced in a study of blood T cell repertoires in COVID-19 (dated by TCRdb to between 2020 and 2021). The receptor library was made with the immunoSEQ multiplex PCR assay. TCRdb mirrors the immuneACCESS table, restricted to in-frame sequences. Some clones are absent from its copies; in checked studies, under half trace to an unresolved V gene, and the reason for the others is unknown. The sample profile shows about 140,000 clones; about four fifths of them were found once. 8.9% of the sample comes from the top ten. Sequencing was performed on peripheral blood. These receptors were taken from a young man with COVID-19, enrolled during active disease.

The V gene is TRBV5-6, the J gene TRBJ2-3, with TRBD2 matching over 11 bases. The V and J ends lost 4 bases and 5 bases, in that order; junction bases with no gene match: 6. The CDR3 is made up of 15 amino acids. Germline values: CDR1 SGHDT, CDR2 YYEEEE. The DNA for the CDR3 is TGTGCCAGCAGCCGAACTAGCGGGAGTGGAGATACGCAGTATTTT. Protein sequence: CASSRTSGSGDTQYF.

This chain links TRBV15 with TRBJ2-7; 7 bases fit TRBD1. The V gene's germline CDR1 is LNHNV and CDR2 YYDKDF (reference sequence). The trim removed 8 bases at V and 3 bases at J, leaving 4 bases unmatched. CDR3 length equals 12 residues. CDR3 in DNA: TGTGCCACCCAACAGGGGAACTACGAGCAGTACTTC. Encoded protein: CATQQGNYEQYF.

This clone was seen at least ten times. The genes are TRBV4-1 and TRBJ1-2, with 7 positions matching TRBD1. CDR3 length: 14 amino acids. J lost 4 bases, V lost 4 bases, and 6 bases had no gene match. CDR1 and CDR2 (germline): MGHRA, YSYEKL. The CDR3 spells CASSLNRGGYGYTF. DNA of the CDR3: TGCGCCAGCAGCCTAAACAGGGGAGGCTATGGCTACACCTTC.

The V call is TRBV11-2, the J call TRBJ2-1, with 7 bases fitting TRBD2. In germline, CDR1 is SGHAT, CDR2 FQNNGV. V trimming: 1 base; J trimming: 4 bases; junction bases outside the gene matches: 4. The CDR3 has 15 amino acids. In DNA form, the CDR3 reads TGTGCCAGCAGCTTAGTTGGCGGGGGATACAATGAGCAGTTCTTC. Encoded protein: CASSLVGGGYNEQFF.

V is TRBV3-1 (or the pseudogene TRBV3-2) and J is TRBJ1-5; D might be TRBD1 (6 bases). Looked up from germline, CDR1 is LGHDT and CDR2 is YNNKEL (reference sequence). The CDR3 runs 14 residues. The V and J ends lost 4 bases and 5 bases respectively, with 12 bases between them. CDR3 bases: TGTGCCAGCAGCCGAACGACAGGCCATCAGCCCCAGCATTTT. This codes for CASSRTTGHQPQHF.

The chain is built from TRBV14 and TRBJ2-3, with 7 bases identical to TRBD2. CDR1 and CDR2 (germline): SGHDN, FVKESK. The CDR3 consists of 16 residues. The J segment lost 0 bases and the V segment lost 3 bases, leaving 6 bases of the junction unmatched. The CDR3: CASSHWSGTSTDTQYF. Here the CDR3 DNA reads TGTGCCAGCAGCCACTGGAGCGGGACTAGCACAGATACGCAGTATTTT.

The V call is TRBV11-2, the J call TRBJ2-7, with a possible D match to TRBD1 (5 bases). CDR1 is SGHAT, CDR2 FQNNGV, per germline. This CDR3 is built from 16 residues. With 6 bases removed from V and 1 base from J, the gap between germline ends came to 19 bases. The CDR3 DNA reads TGTGCCAGCAGGGGAATAAGGGGCTTAGGATCCTACGAGCAGTACTTC. This codes for CASRGIRGLGSYEQYF.

The CDR3 DNA reads TGTGCCAGCCTCTCTGGGGGTGGGACAGATCAGCCCCAGCATTTT. Translation gives CASLSGGGTDQPQHF. This chain uses TRBV28 with TRBJ1-5; 7 nucleotides align to TRBD1. With 8 bases clipped from V and 5 bases from J, the junction kept 12 bases outside the gene matches. The CDR3 has 15 amino acids. The germline CDR1 and CDR2 sequences are MDHEN and SYDVKM.

The chain combines TRBV18 with TRBJ1-6, with D hard to call. The V and J ends lost 5 bases and 6 bases respectively, with 17 bases between them. This CDR3 is 16 amino acids long. Germline loops: CDR1 KGHSH, CDR2 LQKENI. The CDR3 protein is CASSWGAGGINSPLHF. The CDR3 nucleotides read TGTGCCAGCTCATGGGGTGCTGGAGGGATTAATTCACCCCTCCACTTT.

J is TRBJ2-2 and V is TRBV7-9; 9 bases map to TRBD2. The germline V gene has CDR1 SEHNR and CDR2 FQNEAQ (reference sequence). J gave up 5 bases and V 2 bases, and 6 bases lay outside the gene matches. The CDR3 extends over 16 amino acids. Written as DNA, the CDR3 is TGTGCCAGCAGCTTAACGGCGGGAGGGAGGACCGGGGAGCTGTTTTTT. Translation: CASSLTAGGRTGELFF.

The chain has TRBV6-1 and TRBJ2-7; the match to TRBD1 covers 10 bases. The CDR3 is made up of 15 amino acids. The ends lost 2 bases at V and 3 bases at J; junction bases unmatched: 4. CDR1 is MNHNS, CDR2 SASEGT, per germline. The CDR3 loop reads CASSEQGQGIYEQYF. DNA of the CDR3: TGTGCCAGCAGTGAACAGGGACAGGGGATCTACGAGCAGTACTTC.

This chain links TRBV21-1 with TRBJ2-7; TRBD1 was called by the table and not checked on the DNA. TRBV21-1 is shown as a pseudogene. The CDR3 is 15 amino acids. CDR3 coding DNA: TGTGCCAGCAGCAACAGTCCAGGCCTCGCGTCCGAGCAGTACTTC. This gives the protein CASSNSPGLASEQYF.

CDR3 region: CATSRATTGVYGYTF. DNA for the CDR3: TGTGCCACCAGCAGAGCAACGACAGGAGTTTATGGCTACACCTTC. The genes are TRBV15 and TRBJ1-2; possible D gene TRBD1, 6 bases. Germline V lookup: CDR1 LNHNV, CDR2 YYDKDF (reference sequence). CDR3 length: 15 amino acids. The V end lost 1 base, the J end lost 5 bases, and 14 bases lay between the germline ends.

The CDR3 DNA follows: TGTGCCTGGAGTGTGGTACAGACGAGCTCCTACGAGCAGTACTTC. The encoded protein is CAWSVVQTSSYEQYF. The V call is TRBV30, the J call TRBJ2-7; unclear D gene. Germline CDR1 GTSNPN, CDR2 SVGIG (reference sequence). The length of the CDR3 is 15 residues. V lost 0 bases to trimming and J lost 0 bases, with 12 bases between them. Full variable domain (remainder filled in from reference TRBV30 and TRBJ2-7): SQTIHQWPATLVQPVGSPLSLECTVEGTSNPNLYWYRQAAGRGLQLLFYSVGIGQISSEVPQNLSASRPQDRQFILSSKKLLLSDSGFYLCAWSVVQTSSYEQYFGPGTRLTVT.

The rearrangement uses TRBV7-2 and TRBJ1-5; possibly TRBD1 for D (6 bases). Trimming pared 5 bases from V and 4 bases from J, leaving 15 bases between. The CDR3 is 15 amino acids. From germline, CDR1 is SGHTA and CDR2 FQGNSA. CDR3 protein: CASSPGDVWNQPQHF. CDR3 in DNA: TGTGCCAGCAGCCCAGGGGACGTTTGGAATCAGCCCCAGCATTTT.

The count of this clone is one. The germline gene is not matched at one end of the junction; a read error may be the cause. V and J are TRBV7-7 and TRBJ1-1, with TRBD1 identical over 7 bases. The CDR3 runs 13 residues. In germline, CDR1 is SSHAT, CDR2 FNYEAQ (reference sequence). The CDR3 loop reads CASSQDRDTEAFF. For the CDR3, the DNA is TGTGCTAGCAGCCAAGACAGGGACACTGAAGCTTTCTTT.

The chain is built from TRBV6-1 and TRBJ2-5; a possible D gene is TRBD2 (6 bases). CDR1 and CDR2 from the germline V gene are MNHNS and SASEGT. The CDR3 is 14 amino acids. The V and J ends lost 2 bases and 0 bases respectively, with 7 bases between them. The CDR3 here is CASSEPGDQETQYF. The CDR3 nucleotides are TGTGCCAGCAGTGAACCGGGGGACCAAGAGACCCAGTACTTC.

The V call is TRBV6-2 or TRBV6-3, the J call TRBJ1-1; 11 bases fit TRBD1. The CDR3 totals 15 residues. Per germline, CDR1 MNHEY and CDR2 SVGEGT. The junction had 7 bases not matched to a gene; V was cut back by 6 bases and J by 4 bases. The CDR3 region has the DNA TGTGCCAGCAGCCAGGGGGACAGGGGGGTCACTGAAGCTTTCTTT. As protein: CASSQGDRGVTEAFF.

The chain is built from TRBV12-3 or TRBV12-4 and TRBJ2-5; tentatively, D is TRBD1 (6 bases). V lost 6 bases and J 5 bases, leaving 13 bases between the germline ends. The CDR3 loop spans 13 amino acids. CDR3 DNA sequence: TGTGCCAGCAGACAGGGTCAGAGTGAGACCCAGTACTTC. Translating it yields CASRQGQSETQYF.

The J gene is TRBJ1-4, the V gene TRBV27, with a tentative D call TRBD1 (6 bases). Trimming stripped 5 bases from V and 3 bases from J, with 10 bases between. This CDR3 has 14 amino acids. Germline CDR1 MNHEY, CDR2 SMNVEV (reference sequence). The CDR3 region is CASSLQGANEKLFF. Here the CDR3 DNA reads TGTGCCAGCAGTCTACAGGGTGCTAATGAAAAACTGTTTTTT.

CDR3 residues: CASSQQLKETQYF. CDR3 bases: TGTGCCAGCAGCCAGCAACTAAAAGAGACCCAGTACTTC. V is TRBV3-1 (or the pseudogene TRBV3-2) and J is TRBJ2-5; the D is unclear. Germline assignment: CDR1 LGHDT and CDR2 YNNKEL (reference sequence). This CDR3 is 13 amino acids long. V was pared by 3 bases and J by 3 bases, with 8 bases between.

This chain connects TRBV29-1 to TRBJ2-4, with D perhaps matching TRBD2 (6 bases). V dropped 4 bases and J dropped 3 bases, with 25 bases sitting between them. Germline assignment: CDR1 SQVTM and CDR2 ANQGSEA. This CDR3 comprises 18 residues. CDR3: CSVGGARGREEDKNIQYF. Written as DNA, the CDR3 is TGCAGCGTTGGAGGGGCTCGGGGCAGGGAGGAGGACAAAAACATTCAGTACTTC. The whole variable domain, filled in from reference TRBV29-1 and TRBJ2-4, reads SAVISQKPSRDICQRGTSLTIQCQVDSQVTMMFWYRQQPGQSLTLIATANQGSEATYESGFVIDKFPISRPNLTFSTLTVSNMSPEDSSIYLCSVGGARGREEDKNIQYFGAGTRLSVL.

The CDR3 DNA is TGTGCCAGCAGCTTAACCGCCCTAGCGGGGGGTCCCGGCAATGAGCAGTTCTTC. It translates to CASSLTALAGGPGNEQFF. V usage is TRBV7-3 and J usage is TRBJ2-1; 11 nucleotides align to TRBD2. The CDR3 covers 18 residues. Germline V gene data show CDR1 as SGHTA and CDR2 as FQGTGA. J lost 6 bases, V lost 0 bases, and 10 bases had no gene match.

The genes are TRBV2 and TRBJ2-7; no definite D call. In germline, CDR1 is SNHLY, CDR2 FYNNEI. Trimming shortened V by 6 bases and J by 0 bases, and 12 bases separated the two germline ends. The CDR3 runs to 14 residues. The CDR3 sequence: CASRRPEYSYEQYF. CDR3 sequence (DNA): TGTGCCAGCAGGAGGCCGGAGTACTCCTACGAGCAGTACTTC.

This clone has only a few counts. The chain has TRBV3-1 (or the pseudogene TRBV3-2) and TRBJ1-3, with 7 positions matching TRBD1. Germline CDR1 is LGHDT and CDR2 is YNNKEL (reference sequence). Trimming removed 1 base from V and 3 bases from J; junction bases left unmatched: 0. The CDR3 covers 14 residues. The CDR3 nucleotides are TGTGCCAGCAGCCAAGCAGGGGGTGGAAACACCATATATTTT. Translation: CASSQAGGGNTIYF.

This clone occurred a few times. The chain couples TRBV10-1 to TRBJ1-5, with D possibly matching TRBD1 (5 bases). The V and J ends lost 4 bases and 5 bases respectively, with 9 bases between them. There are 13 residues in the CDR3. Germline V gene sequence: CDR1 WNHNN, CDR2 SYGVQD (reference sequence). CDR3 in DNA: TGCGCCAGCAGTGGGGCCAGGGATCAGCCCCAGCATTTT. It translates to CASSGARDQPQHF.

Details on this clone: Other DNA sequences from this sample encode an identical CDR3 as well. This chain connects TRBV19 to TRBJ2-3; TRBD2 aligns across 8 bases. The V and J ends lost 5 bases and 4 bases, in that order; junction bases with no gene match: 5. The CDR3 is made up of 14 amino acids. The germline CDR1 and CDR2 sequences are LNHDA and SQIVND (reference sequence). The CDR3 DNA reads TGTGCCAGTAGTCCCCGACTAGCGTCAGATACGCAGTATTTT. Translating it yields CASSPRLASDTQYF.

The gene calls are TRBV6-5 and TRBJ1-3; 9 bases map to TRBD1. V lost 5 bases and J lost 4; bases outside the gene matches: 3. CDR3 length: 14 amino acids. Germline V lookup: CDR1 MNHEY, CDR2 SVGAGI. In nucleotides, the CDR3 is TGTGCCAGCAGTACCGGGACAGGGGGAAACACCATATATTTT. Translated: CASSTGTGGNTIYF.

The chain uses TRBV11-3 and TRBJ2-2; D may be TRBD2 (6 bases). Per germline, CDR1 SGHNT and CDR2 YENEEA. The CDR3 length is 13 residues. V was shortened by 5 bases and J by 4 bases, with 8 bases between the two germline ends. CDR3 loop: CASSRLGTGELFF. CDR3 DNA sequence: TGTGCCAGCAGCAGACTAGGCACCGGGGAGCTGTTTTTT.

This chain uses TRBV5-1 with TRBJ1-1; 9 positions match TRBD1. Trimming took 0 bases from V and 12 from J; bases not matched to a gene: 12. The CDR3 is 15 residues long. Germline V gene data show CDR1 as SGHRS and CDR2 as YFSETQ. The chain's CDR3 is CASSLAIGTGFVPFF. Here the CDR3 DNA reads TGCGCCAGCAGCTTGGCCATCGGGACAGGGTTCGTACCTTTCTTT.